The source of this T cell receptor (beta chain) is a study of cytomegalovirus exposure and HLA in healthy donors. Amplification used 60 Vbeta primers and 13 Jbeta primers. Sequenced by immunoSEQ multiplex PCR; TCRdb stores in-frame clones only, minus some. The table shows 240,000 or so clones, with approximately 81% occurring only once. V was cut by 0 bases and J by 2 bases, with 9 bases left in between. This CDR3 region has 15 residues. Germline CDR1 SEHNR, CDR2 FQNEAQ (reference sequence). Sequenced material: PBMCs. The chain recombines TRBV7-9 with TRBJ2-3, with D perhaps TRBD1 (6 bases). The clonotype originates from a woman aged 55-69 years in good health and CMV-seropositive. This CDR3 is CASSLADSLTDTQYF. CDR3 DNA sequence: TGTGCCAGCAGCTTAGCGGACAGCCTCACAGATACGCAGTATTTT.